A single sample is the source of the 22 T cell receptor beta chains below, sequenced in a study of response to subunit inactivated influenza vaccine. TCRdb reprocessed the RT-PCR reads via MiXCR and lists one record per CDR3 protein. The repertoire holds some 500,000 distinct CDR3 sequences, with approximately 13% as singletons. The sequencing used PBMCs from blood, collected more than 35 days after vaccination. The receptors stem from a man aged 50-60 years who received an inactivated influenza vaccine.

This clonotype was found a few times. The chain carries TRBV24-1 and TRBJ2-1, with TRBD1 matching over 9 bases. The germline V gene has CDR1 KGHDR and CDR2 SFDVKD. The V and J ends lost 2 bases and 7 bases, in that order; junction bases with no gene match: 11. The CDR3 contains 17 residues. The CDR3 spells CATSDSPGQGIRNEQFF. Here the CDR3 DNA reads TGTGCCACCAGTGATTCCCCCGGACAGGGGATAAGGAATGAGCAGTTCTTC.

The chain couples TRBV24-1 to TRBJ2-1; D is possibly TRBD2 (6 bases). The CDR3 covers 16 residues. Germline V gives CDR1 KGHDR, CDR2 SFDVKD. Trimming left V 3 bases short and J 7 bases short, with 18 bases between. CDR3 residues: CATSDTEAGTWNEQFF. The CDR3 bases are TGTGCCACCAGTGATACTGAGGCAGGGACTTGGAATGAGCAGTTCTTC.

As DNA, the CDR3 is TGTGCCAGCAGAACACCGGGACAGGGAGGTTCACCCCTCCACTTT. Protein: CASRTPGQGGSPLHF. V and J are TRBV6-1 and TRBJ1-6, with TRBD1 matching over 9 bases. The CDR3 is 15 amino acids. V dropped 6 bases and J dropped 9; count of bases not matched to a gene: 9. Germline CDR1 and CDR2: MNHNS and SASEGT.

The chain combines TRBV6-1 with TRBJ2-7; D unclear. V was pared by 5 bases and J by 1 base, with 12 bases between. The germline V gene has CDR1 MNHNS and CDR2 SASEGT. The CDR3 runs 14 residues. This CDR3 is CASSPKETSYEQYF. CDR3 bases: TGTGCCAGCAGTCCCAAAGAAACTTCCTACGAGCAGTACTTC.

This clonotype has just a few counts. The V and J genes are TRBV13 and TRBJ2-3; D gene uncertain. This CDR3 is 19 amino acids long. The germline CDR1 and CDR2 sequences are PRHDT and FYEKMQ (reference sequence). Trimming took 2 bases from V and 1 from J, leaving 22 bases between them. Here the CDR3 reads CASSLMTELGQVGTDTQYF. The CDR3 nucleotides are TGTGCCAGCAGCTTAATGACTGAGCTGGGCCAAGTCGGCACAGATACGCAGTATTTT.

This clonotype was seen more than once but under ten times. The rearrangement links TRBV14 to TRBJ2-5, with TRBD2 matching 9 bases. V dropped 0 bases and J dropped 1; count of bases not matched to a gene: 9. This CDR3 comprises 18 residues. The V gene's germline CDR1 is SGHDN and CDR2 FVKESK. CDR3 amino acids: CASSQDYSTSGLQETQYF. The CDR3, as DNA: TGTGCCAGCAGCCAAGATTACTCGACTAGCGGACTCCAAGAGACCCAGTACTTC.

The chain links TRBV20-1 to TRBJ2-5; D call uncertain. V was shortened by 1 base and J by 9 bases, with 15 bases between the two germline ends. This CDR3 comprises 13 residues. The germline V gene encodes CDR1 DFQATT and CDR2 SNEGSKA (reference sequence). In DNA, the CDR3 is TGCAGTGCTAGAGTCACAACCCCGGTGGCCCAGTACTTC. It codes for CSARVTTPVAQYF.

V gene TRBV10-3 combines with J gene TRBJ2-1; 11 bases agree with TRBD2. V was pared by 10 bases and J by 2 bases, with 7 bases of the junction left unmatched. The CDR3 covers 15 residues. The germline gives CDR1 ENHRY, CDR2 SYGVKD. DNA of the CDR3: TGTGCCACTACGACTAGCGGGGAGCCCTACAATGAGCAGTTCTTC. Residues: CATTTSGEPYNEQFF.

This clonotype was observed a handful of times. The chain recombines TRBV20-1 with TRBJ2-1; D possibly corresponds to TRBD2 (6 bases). The CDR3 totals 15 residues. Germline V lookup: CDR1 DFQATT, CDR2 SNEGSKA (reference sequence). The V and J ends lost 6 bases and 6 bases respectively, with 21 bases between them. The DNA for the CDR3 is TGCAGTGCCCCCCCCCCAAGGGTGGAGGGCAATGAGCAGTTCTTC. Protein sequence: CSAPPPRVEGNEQFF.

The chain couples TRBV12-3 or TRBV12-4 to TRBJ2-5, with TRBD1 matching 8 bases. The CDR3 is made up of 15 amino acids. The trim removed 5 bases at V and 5 bases at J, leaving 10 bases unmatched. The CDR3: CASSPQTGAVETQYF. CDR3 DNA sequence: TGTGCCAGCAGTCCCCAGACAGGGGCGGTTGAGACCCAGTACTTC.

The gene calls are TRBV6-2 or TRBV6-3 and TRBJ2-1; 10 nucleotides line up with TRBD2. The CDR3 covers 13 residues. Unmatched junction bases numbered 5, after V lost 7 bases and J lost 8 bases. Germline loops: CDR1 MNHEY, CDR2 SVGEGT. CDR3 amino acids: CASTLAGTHEQFF. The DNA for the CDR3 is TGTGCCAGCACACTAGCGGGGACCCATGAGCAGTTCTTC.

The gene calls are TRBV6-2 or TRBV6-3 and TRBJ2-1, with D uncertain. V was trimmed by 0 bases and J by 13 bases, leaving 7 bases between them. The CDR3 contains 11 residues. Germline assignment: CDR1 MNHEY and CDR2 SVGEGT. As DNA, the CDR3 is TGTGCCAGCAGTTACTCGTCGTTTCAGTTCTTC. It translates to CASSYSSFQFF.

In its sample, this clonotype was seen a few times. The chain has TRBV12-3 or TRBV12-4 and TRBJ2-2, with unresolved D. Trimming pared 3 bases from V and 4 bases from J, leaving 15 bases between. The CDR3 is made up of 16 amino acids. The DNA of the CDR3 is TGTGCCAGCAGTTTTGGTGGTAGGGTAGGCACCGGGGAGCTGTTTTTT. It yields the protein CASSFGGRVGTGELFF.

The V gene is TRBV5-1, the J gene TRBJ2-3; weak D call: TRBD1 (6 bases). Germline V gene lookup returns CDR1 SGHRS and CDR2 YFSETQ. The CDR3 length is 15 residues. V gave up 4 bases and J gave up 0 bases, with 12 bases separating them. CDR3 nucleotides: TGCGCCAGCAGCCAGGACAGCGTGAGCACAGATACGCAGTATTTT. Translation gives CASSQDSVSTDTQYF.

This clonotype turned up a few times. The J gene is TRBJ2-2, the V gene TRBV7-2, with D perhaps assigned TRBD1 or TRBD2 (5 bases each). The CDR3 sequence is 15 residues long. Per the germline V gene, CDR1 is SGHTA and CDR2 is FQGNSA. V was clipped by 0 bases and J by 8 bases, with 13 bases between them. Written as DNA, the CDR3 is TGTGCCAGCAGCTTAGCGGCGACAGCGGCTGGGGAGCTGTTTTTT. It encodes CASSLAATAAGELFF.

This chain uses TRBV4-1 with TRBJ2-1, with 10 bases that match TRBD2. Germline assignment: CDR1 MGHRA and CDR2 YSYEKL. The CDR3 length is 16 residues. The ends lost 0 bases at V and 10 bases at J; junction bases unmatched: 9. In DNA form, the CDR3 reads TGCGCCAGCAGCCAAGAAGGTGATAGCGGGGGGAGGGAGCAGTTCTTC. The encoded protein is CASSQEGDSGGREQFF.

This clonotype came up a few times. The V gene is TRBV6-5, the J gene TRBJ2-3; D not resolved. CDR1 is MNHEY and CDR2 is SVGAGI in the germline V gene. The CDR3 spans 14 residues. V lost 2 bases and J 11 bases, leaving 17 bases between the germline ends. The CDR3 region is CASSYLDNASRQYF. The CDR3, as DNA: TGTGCCAGCAGTTACCTAGATAATGCTAGTAGGCAGTATTTT.

This chain uses TRBV5-4 with TRBJ1-2, with unresolved D. Germline CDR1 and CDR2: SGHNT and YYREEE (reference sequence). This CDR3 contains 13 residues. Between the trimmed V and J ends, which lost 0 bases and 8 bases, there was a span of 11 bases. The DNA for the CDR3 is TGTGCCAGCAGCTTGGAGGGTACATCAGGCTACACCTTC. Translated, it gives CASSLEGTSGYTF.

This clonotype was counted ten times or more. The chain recombines TRBV5-1 with TRBJ2-5; D gene unclear. Germline V gene data show CDR1 as SGHRS and CDR2 as YFSETQ. V lost 5 bases, J lost 5 bases, and 10 bases lay in between. The CDR3 extends over 12 amino acids. CDR3 sequence reads: CASRGWTETQYF. The CDR3 DNA sequence: TGCGCCAGCAGGGGCTGGACGGAGACCCAGTACTTC.

The chain combines TRBV30 with TRBJ2-1; the match to TRBD2 covers 13 bases. The germline V gene encodes CDR1 GTSNPN and CDR2 SVGIG (reference sequence). V trimming: 3 bases; J trimming: 4 bases; junction bases outside the gene matches: 3. This CDR3 region has 15 residues. CDR3 sequence: CAWSTGLAGYNEQFF. The DNA of the CDR3 is TGTGCCTGGAGCACGGGACTAGCGGGGTACAATGAGCAGTTCTTC.

The V call is TRBV6-1, the J call TRBJ1-2, with a weak D call TRBD1 (6 bases). The CDR3 extends over 12 amino acids. Trimming stripped 8 bases from V and 2 bases from J, with 9 bases between. Germline-derived CDR1 and CDR2 are MNHNS and SASEGT. The CDR3: CASGGGNYGYTF. The CDR3 DNA reads as TGTGCCAGCGGAGGGGGGAACTATGGCTACACCTTC.

This clonotype has just a few counts. Given a much more abundant clone one base away, this may be a read error. The genes are TRBV20-1 and TRBJ1-4, with TRBD1 identical over 7 bases. CDR1 is DFQATT and CDR2 is SNEGSKA in the germline V gene (reference sequence). This CDR3 has 14 residues. The trim removed 3 bases at V and 8 bases at J, leaving 9 bases unmatched. The CDR3: CSARPTGYGEKLFF. Written as DNA, the CDR3 is TGCAGTGCTAGGCCGACAGGGTATGGGGAAAAACTGTTTTTT.